The T cell receptor beta chain under discussion was sequenced for a study of lymphopenia after photon versus proton radiotherapy (dated by TCRdb to 2018 to 2020). In terms of the full investigation: The study compared the immunological effects of photon versus proton radiation therapy in patients with gastrointestinal tumors who developed high-grade lymphopenia. The cohort included around 22 patients with gastrointestinal tumors who developed lymphopenia after receiving either photon or proton therapy. The study aimed to characterize how the two radiation modalities differ in their impact on the immune system.

To prepare the library, the immunoSEQ multiplex PCR assay was applied. T cell repertoires were profiled by deep sequencing of rearranged TCR beta loci, alongside multiparametric flow cytometry. Entries here come from immuneACCESS through TCRdb and include only in-frame sequences with V and J called. Some clones fail to appear in such tables; in the studies checked, an unresolved V gene covers under half of the shortfall, and the cause of the remainder is unknown. The sample table lists tens of thousands of clones, around 83% of them with a count of one. 25% to 35% of the sample is held by the ten biggest clonotypes. V is cut by 4 bases and J by 3 bases, and the space between the germline ends is 10 bases. Spanning cysteine to phenylalanine, the CDR3 consists of 13 amino acids. CDR3 DNA only is kept here, 39 bases in frame from base 1. The germline V gene specifies SGHTA as CDR1 and FQGNSA as CDR2.

For this clone: No cognate antigen has been identified for it. No qualities accompany the bases; no much larger clone lies one base away.

On the study overall, not on this receptor specifically: During treatment, patients who received proton therapy stayed relatively stable, whereas patients who received photon therapy lost naive T cells and TCR diversity and gained effector/memory populations. Once the lymphocyte count had reached its nadir, the repertoires of photon-treated patients showed oligoclonal expansion, particularly of CD8+ Temra cells, and this expansion drove the decline in diversity. The survival association was assessed only in patients who died, and better survival with proton therapy was presented by the authors as a possibility rather than a demonstrated result. Across the cohort, a larger post-nadir drop in TCR diversity was inversely correlated with overall survival time among patients who died.

This clonotype was obtained from a middle-aged man with gastric cancer. This specimen was peripheral blood, taken from a patient treated with photon-based radiotherapy. The receptor chain draws on TRBV7-2 and TRBJ2-7; the D segment could be TRBD1, given 5 matching bases. The sequence in DNA is TGTGCCAGCAGCTCCAGGGTACTCTACGAGCAGTACTTC. Its translation is CASSSRVLYEQYF.